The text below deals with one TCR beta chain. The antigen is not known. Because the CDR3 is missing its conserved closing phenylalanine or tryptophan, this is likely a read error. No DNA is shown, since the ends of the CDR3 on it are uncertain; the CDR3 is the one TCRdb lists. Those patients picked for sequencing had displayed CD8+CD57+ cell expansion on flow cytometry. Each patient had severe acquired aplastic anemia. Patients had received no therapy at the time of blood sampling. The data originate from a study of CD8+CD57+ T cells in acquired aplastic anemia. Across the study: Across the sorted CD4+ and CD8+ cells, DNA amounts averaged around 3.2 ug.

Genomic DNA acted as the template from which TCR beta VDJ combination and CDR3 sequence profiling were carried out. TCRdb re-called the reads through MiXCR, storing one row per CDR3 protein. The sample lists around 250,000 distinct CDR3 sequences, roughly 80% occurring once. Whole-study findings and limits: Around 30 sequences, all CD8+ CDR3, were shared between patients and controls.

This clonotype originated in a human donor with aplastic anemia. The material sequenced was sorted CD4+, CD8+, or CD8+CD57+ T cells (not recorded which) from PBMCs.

The CDR3 region is CASSFHPEETALS. V is TRBV7-8 and J is TRBJ2-7; TRBD1 was called by the table and not checked on the DNA. Germline lookup yields CDR1 SGHVS and CDR2 FQNEAQ. The CDR3 is 13 residues long, ends included.